This T cell receptor (beta chain) was found in a study of patients and donors after allogeneic stem cell transplantation. TCRdb called the RT-PCR reads again in MiXCR, with one record for every CDR3 protein. Here the sample spans some 590 distinct CDR3 sequences, around 1.4% being singletons. In germline, CDR1 is SGDLS, CDR2 YYNGEE. The CDR3 has 14 residues. J lost 1 base, V lost 4 bases, and 4 bases had no gene match. In this sample, this clonotype is medium-sized (0.01 to 0.1%). Sequenced material: blood, either unsorted or a sorted T cell fraction (not recorded which). The receptor was derived from a human donor who was either an allogeneic HSCT recipient or a stem cell or donor lymphocyte infusion donor (not recorded which). It is not recorded whose cells these are; they may come from a transplant donor. The chain recombines TRBV9 with TRBJ1-1, with 7 positions matching TRBD1. The CDR3 DNA reads TGTGCCAGCAGCACCGGGACAGAGAACACTGAAGCTTTCTTT. This encodes CASSTGTENTEAFF.